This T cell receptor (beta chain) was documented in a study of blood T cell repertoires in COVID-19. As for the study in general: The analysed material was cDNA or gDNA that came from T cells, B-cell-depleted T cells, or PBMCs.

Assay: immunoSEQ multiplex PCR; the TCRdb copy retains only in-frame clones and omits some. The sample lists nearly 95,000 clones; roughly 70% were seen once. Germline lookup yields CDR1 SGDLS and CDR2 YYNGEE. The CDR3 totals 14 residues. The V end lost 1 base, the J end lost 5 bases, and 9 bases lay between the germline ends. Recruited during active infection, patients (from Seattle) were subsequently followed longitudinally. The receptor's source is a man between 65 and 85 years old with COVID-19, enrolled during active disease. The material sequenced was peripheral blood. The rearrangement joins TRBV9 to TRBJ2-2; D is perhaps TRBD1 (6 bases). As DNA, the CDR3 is TGTGCCAGCAGCGTAAAAACAGGGACCGGGGAGCTGTTTTTT. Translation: CASSVKTGTGELFF.